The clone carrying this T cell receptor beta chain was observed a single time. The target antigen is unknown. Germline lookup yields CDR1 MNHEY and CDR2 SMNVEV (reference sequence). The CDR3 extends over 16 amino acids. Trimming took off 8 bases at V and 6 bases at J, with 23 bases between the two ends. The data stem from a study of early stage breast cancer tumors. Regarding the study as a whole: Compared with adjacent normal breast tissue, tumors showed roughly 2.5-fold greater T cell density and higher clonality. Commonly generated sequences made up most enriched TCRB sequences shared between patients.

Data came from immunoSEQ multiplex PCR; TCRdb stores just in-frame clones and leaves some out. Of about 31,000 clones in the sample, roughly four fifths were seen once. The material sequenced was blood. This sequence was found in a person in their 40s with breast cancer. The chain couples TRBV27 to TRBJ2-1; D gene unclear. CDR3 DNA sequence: TGTGCCAGCGCTTACGTCGGGCTGCGACACGCCAATGAGCAGTTCTTC. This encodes CASAYVGLRHANEQFF.